What follows are 4 T cell receptor beta chains derived from one specimen sequenced in a study of response to subunit inactivated influenza vaccine. One entry per CDR3 protein results from TCRdb running MiXCR on the RT-PCR reads. The table lists about 780,000 distinct CDR3 sequences, around 20% of them singletons. Source: PBMCs from blood, taken 5 days after vaccination. The origin of the receptors is a man aged 50 or older who received an inactivated influenza vaccine.

This clonotype was picked up many times. This chain joins TRBV12-3 or TRBV12-4 and TRBJ2-5, with TRBD1 matching 7 bases. The CDR3 contains 14 residues. J was trimmed by 4 bases and V by 3 bases; bases with no gene match: 5. In nucleotides, the CDR3 is TGTGCCAGCAGTTTCCGGGCAGGGGGAGAGACCCAGTACTTC. Amino acids: CASSFRAGGETQYF.

This clonotype has just a few counts. The gene calls are TRBV7-9 and TRBJ1-2, with 7 bases matching TRBD1. V was clipped by 4 bases and J by 13 bases; unmatched bases: 9. This CDR3 has 12 residues. CDR1 and CDR2 (germline): SEHNR, FQNEAQ (reference sequence). This chain's CDR3 is CASSSETGDCTF. For the CDR3, the DNA is TGTGCCAGCAGCTCCGAAACAGGGGATTGCACCTTC.

This clonotype was observed many times. The chain recombines TRBV15 with TRBJ2-3; 9 nucleotides agree with TRBD1. The CDR3 length is 14 residues. Trimming took 3 bases from V and 5 from J; bases not matched to a gene: 3. The V gene's germline CDR1 is LNHNV and CDR2 YYDKDF (reference sequence). The CDR3 sequence is CATSRMTGGDTQYF. CDR3 sequence (DNA): TGTGCCACCAGCAGGATGACAGGGGGAGATACGCAGTATTTT. The whole variable domain, remainder taken from reference TRBV15 and TRBJ2-3, is DAMVIQNPRYQVTQFGKPVTLSCSQTLNHNVMYWYQQKSSQAPKLLFHYYDKDFNNEADTPDNFQSRRPNTSFCFLDIRSPGLGDTAMYLCATSRMTGGDTQYFGPGTRLTVL.

This clonotype appeared many times. The chain is built from TRBV20-1 and TRBJ2-3, with 10 positions matching TRBD2. V lost 3 bases, J lost 9 bases, and 6 bases stayed unmatched. The CDR3 has 13 residues. Germline-derived CDR1 and CDR2 are DFQATT and SNEGSKA (reference sequence). CDR3 sequence reads: CSASRASGGTQYF. DNA of the CDR3: TGCAGTGCTAGTAGGGCTAGCGGGGGAACGCAGTATTTT.